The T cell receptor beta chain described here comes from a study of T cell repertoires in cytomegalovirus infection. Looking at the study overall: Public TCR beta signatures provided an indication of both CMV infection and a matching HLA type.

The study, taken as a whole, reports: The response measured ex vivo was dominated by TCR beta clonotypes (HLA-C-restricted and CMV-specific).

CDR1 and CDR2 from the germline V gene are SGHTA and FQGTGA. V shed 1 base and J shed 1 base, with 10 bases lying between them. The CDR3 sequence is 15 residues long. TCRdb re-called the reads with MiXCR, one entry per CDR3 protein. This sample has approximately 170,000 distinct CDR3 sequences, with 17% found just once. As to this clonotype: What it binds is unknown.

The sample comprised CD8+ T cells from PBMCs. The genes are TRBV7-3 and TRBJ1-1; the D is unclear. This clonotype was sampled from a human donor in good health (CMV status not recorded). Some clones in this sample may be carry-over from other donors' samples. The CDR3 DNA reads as TGTGCCAGCAGCTTAAATTCAGGTCCGAACACTGAAGCTTTCTTT. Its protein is CASSLNSGPNTEAFF.